These 2 T cell receptor beta chains share one sample of origin, sequenced in a study of radiotherapy plus CTLA-4 blockade in lung cancer. Libraries were prepared by immunoSEQ multiplex PCR; TCRdb keeps only in-frame clonotypes and omits some of them. Of some 66,000 clones listed, around 86% were seen once; the top ten hold less than 5%. The source material was peripheral blood, sampled from a patient treated with radiotherapy plus ipilimumab. The receptors were sampled from a human donor with non-small cell lung cancer who had a partial response to radiotherapy plus ipilimumab.

V usage is TRBV15 and J usage is TRBJ2-7; maybe TRBD2 (5 bases). V dropped 2 bases and J dropped 3 bases, with 14 bases sitting between them. This CDR3 comprises 15 residues. Looked up from germline, CDR1 is LNHNV and CDR2 is YYDKDF (reference sequence). The chain's CDR3 is CATSRFPGGDYEQYF. In nucleotides, the CDR3 is TGTGCCACCAGCAGATTCCCAGGAGGAGACTACGAGCAGTACTTC. The full variable domain, rest sourced from reference TRBV15 and TRBJ2-7, is DAMVIQNPRYQVTQFGKPVTLSCSQTLNHNVMYWYQQKSSQAPKLLFHYYDKDFNNEADTPDNFQSRRPNTSFCFLDIRSPGLGDTAMYLCATSRFPGGDYEQYFGPGTRLTVT.

This clone was recorded a few times. V gene TRBV7-8 combines with J gene TRBJ2-3, with D tentatively TRBD1 (6 bases). The CDR3 contains 16 residues. V was clipped by 2 bases and J by 3 bases, with 15 bases between them. Germline CDR1 and CDR2: SGHVS and FQNEAQ. The CDR3 DNA sequence: TGTGCCAGCAGCTTATGGGATTCGAGGGGGACAGATACGCAGTATTTT. The encoded protein is CASSLWDSRGTDTQYF.